Reported below is one T cell receptor (beta chain). These data belong to a study of blood T cell repertoires in COVID-19. Study in general: Both acute and convalescent COVID-19 samples were obtained from the United States, Italy and Spain. The cDNA or gDNA used as material had been derived from T cells, B-cell-depleted T cells, or PBMCs.

Authors' processing steps: Estimates of nucleated cell counts were drawn from the amplification of reference gene primers. The assay was immunoSEQ multiplex PCR, and TCRdb's table has in-frame clones only and misses some. The V and J calls and clone size come from that table; D and trimming were worked out from the DNA. The sample lists 200,000 to 250,000 clones, about 88% occurring once. This TCR derives from a woman in her 40s who had recovered from COVID-19. Sequences were obtained from peripheral blood.

The CDR3 DNA follows: TGTGCCAGCTCACCGGACAGCGGAAAACTGTTTTTT. Protein sequence: CASSPDSGKLFF. The chain couples TRBV18 to TRBJ1-4; D may be TRBD1 (6 bases). Germline loops: CDR1 KGHSH, CDR2 LQKENI. The CDR3 has 12 amino acids. V was cut by 3 bases and J by 10 bases, with 9 bases left in between.